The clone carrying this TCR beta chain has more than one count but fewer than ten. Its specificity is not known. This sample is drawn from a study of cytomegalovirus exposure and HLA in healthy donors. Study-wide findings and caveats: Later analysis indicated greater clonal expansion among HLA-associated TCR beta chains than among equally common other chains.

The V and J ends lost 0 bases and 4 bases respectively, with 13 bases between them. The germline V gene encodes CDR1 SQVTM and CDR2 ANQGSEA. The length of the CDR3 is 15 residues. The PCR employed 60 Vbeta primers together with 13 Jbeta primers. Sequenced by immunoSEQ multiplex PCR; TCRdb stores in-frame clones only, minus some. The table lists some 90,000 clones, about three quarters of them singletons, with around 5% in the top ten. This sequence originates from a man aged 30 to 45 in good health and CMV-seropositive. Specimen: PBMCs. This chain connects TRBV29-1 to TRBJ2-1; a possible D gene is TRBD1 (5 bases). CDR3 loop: CSVEDQGSKYNEQFF. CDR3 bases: TGCAGCGTTGAAGATCAGGGCTCAAAGTACAATGAGCAGTTCTTC.